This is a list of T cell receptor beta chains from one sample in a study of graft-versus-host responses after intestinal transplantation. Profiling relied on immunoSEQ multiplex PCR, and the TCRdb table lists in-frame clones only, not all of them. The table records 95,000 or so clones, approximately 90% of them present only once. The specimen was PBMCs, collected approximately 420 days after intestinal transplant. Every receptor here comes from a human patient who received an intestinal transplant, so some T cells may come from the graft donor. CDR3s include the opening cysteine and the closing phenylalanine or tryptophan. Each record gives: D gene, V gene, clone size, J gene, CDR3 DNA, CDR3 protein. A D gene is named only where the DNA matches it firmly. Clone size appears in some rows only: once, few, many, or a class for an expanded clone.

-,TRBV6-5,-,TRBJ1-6,TGTGCCAGCAGCGGGTCTAATTCACCCCTCCACTTT,CASSGSNSPLHF
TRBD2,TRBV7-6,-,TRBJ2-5,TGTGCCAGCAGCTTAGTCGTGGGACTAGCAGAGACCCAGTACTTC,CASSLVVGLAETQYF
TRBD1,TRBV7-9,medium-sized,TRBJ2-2,TGTGCCAGCAGCCCGCCTACGGACAGGGAGGCCGGGGAGCTGTTTTTT,CASSPPTDREAGELFF
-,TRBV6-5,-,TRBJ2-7,TGTGCCAGCAGTTACGGGCACGAGCAGTACTTC,CASSYGHEQYF
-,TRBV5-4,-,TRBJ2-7,TGTGCCAGCAGCGTGTCCCCCTCGGGCTACGAGCAGTACTTC,CASSVSPSGYEQYF
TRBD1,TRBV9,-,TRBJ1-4,TGTGCCAGCAGCGTAGGGGACAGCCAAGGGGGTGAAAAACTGTTTTTT,CASSVGDSQGGEKLFF
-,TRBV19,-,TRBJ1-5,TGTGCCAGTAGTATAGCCGACGGACGGCCCCAGCATTTT,CASSIADGRPQHF
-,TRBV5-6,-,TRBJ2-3,TGTGCCAGCAGCTTGGTGCAGGGTTTACATACGCAGTATTTT,CASSLVQGLHTQYF
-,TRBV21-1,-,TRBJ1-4,TGTGCCAGCAGCAAAGCGCTCTGGGCTACCTCTGAAAAACTGTTTTTT,CASSKALWATSEKLFF
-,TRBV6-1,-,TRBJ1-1,TGTGCCAGCAGTGAGTCCGAAGCTTTCTTT,CASSESEAFF
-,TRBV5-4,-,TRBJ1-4,TGTGCCAGCAGCTTAGACGAAAAACTGTTTTTT,CASSLDEKLFF
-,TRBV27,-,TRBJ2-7,TGTGCCAGCAGACCGGGGCGGTTCTACGAGCAGTACTTC,CASRPGRFYEQYF
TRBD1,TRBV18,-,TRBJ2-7,TGTGCCAGCTCACCCGGGACAGGGAGGCTCGAGCAGTACTTC,CASSPGTGRLEQYF
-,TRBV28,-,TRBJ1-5,TGTGCCAGCAGTCCCATTGTCACCTCCCTTAGCAATCAGCCCCAGCATTTT,CASSPIVTSLSNQPQHF
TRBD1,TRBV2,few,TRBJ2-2,TGTGCCAGCACCCGGTGGGGGACAGGGGACACCGGGGAGCTGTTTTTT,CASTRWGTGDTGELFF
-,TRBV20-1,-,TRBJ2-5,TGCACCGGACTGCTACAAGAGACCCAGTACTTC,CTGLLQETQYF
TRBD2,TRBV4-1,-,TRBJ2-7,TGCGCCAGCAGCCACGGGGGGGGTTACGAGCAGTACTTC,CASSHGGGYEQYF
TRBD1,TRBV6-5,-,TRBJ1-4,TGTGCCAGCAGTTCCGGGACAGCTAATGAAAAACTGTTTTTT,CASSSGTANEKLFF
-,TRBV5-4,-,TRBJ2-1,TGTGCCAGCAGCTCTGGAGGGGACAATGAGCAGTTCTTC,CASSSGGDNEQFF
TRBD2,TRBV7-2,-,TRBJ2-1,TGTGCCAGCAGCCCCCAGCGGGGGCCCACCTACAATGAGCAGTTCTTC,CASSPQRGPTYNEQFF